These 21 T cell receptor beta chains came from one sample sequenced in a study of beta chain features in type 1 diabetes. General observations from the study: There was a moderate but significant shortening of TCRB CDR3s in all four CD4+ subsets of Type 1 diabetes patients.

These receptors lack a known antigen. The isolated RNA, all of it, was reverse transcribed, so expressed TCRB transcripts were what got sequenced. Here immunoSEQ multiplex PCR was the method, and the copy in TCRdb shows in-frame clones only, minus some. Of around 160,000 clones in the sample, 7% to 9.5% are singletons; the top ten hold approximately 0.7%. The sample comprised central memory CD4+ T cells from blood. These receptors all stem from a woman in her 30s with type 1 diabetes.

This clone was observed a few times. The chain carries TRBV5-1 and TRBJ1-2; tentative D call: TRBD1 (6 bases). The CDR3 has 15 amino acids. Trimming cost V 6 bases and J 4 bases, with 19 bases left between them. Germline assignment: CDR1 SGHRS and CDR2 YFSETQ. The CDR3 sequence is CASTTTGGLGYGYTF. The CDR3 DNA follows: TGCGCCAGCACCACGACGGGGGGGCTAGGCTATGGCTACACCTTC.

J is TRBJ1-4 and V is TRBV5-4, with 7 bases identical to TRBD1. V was pared by 4 bases and J by 6 bases, with 9 bases of the junction left unmatched. Germline-derived CDR1 and CDR2 are SGHNT and YYREEE (reference sequence). CDR3 length equals 15 residues. The chain's CDR3 is CASSQGGGADEKLFF. The CDR3 DNA reads TGTGCCAGCAGCCAAGGAGGGGGCGCGGATGAAAAACTGTTTTTT.

The chain employs TRBV5-6 and TRBJ1-1; the D is unclear. From germline, CDR1 is SGHDT and CDR2 YYEEEE. Trimming took off 1 base at V and 7 bases at J, with 8 bases between the two ends. This CDR3 has 12 residues. The CDR3: CASSLISGEAFF. The CDR3 DNA sequence: TGTGCCAGCAGCTTGATCTCCGGTGAAGCTTTCTTT.

V usage is TRBV28 and J usage is TRBJ1-3; TRBD1 matches 8 bases. Germline V lookup: CDR1 MDHEN, CDR2 SYDVKM. The CDR3 extends over 14 amino acids. With V trimmed by 7 bases and J by 16 bases, 18 bases remained unmatched. The CDR3 spells CASMITGGRSLTYF. DNA of the CDR3: TGTGCCAGCATGATTACAGGGGGACGTAGCCTAACTTATTTT.

With regard to this clone: At one of its ends the junction is not consistent with the germline gene, which may arise from a read error. The chain is built from TRBV7-7 and TRBJ2-5; D may be TRBD1 (6 bases). CDR1 is SSHAT and CDR2 is FNYEAQ in the germline V gene (reference sequence). This CDR3 has 14 residues. CDR3 residues: CASSPQGRGETQYF. The CDR3 region has the DNA TGTGCTAGCAGCCCCCAAGGAAGGGGGGAGACCCAGTACTTC.

This clone has more than one count but fewer than ten. J is TRBJ2-5 and V is TRBV5-4; tentatively, D is TRBD1 (5 bases). V was cut by 0 bases and J by 7 bases, with 13 bases left in between. The CDR3 is made up of 14 amino acids. Germline V gene sequence: CDR1 SGHNT, CDR2 YYREEE (reference sequence). CDR3 region: CASSLEGRYTTQYF. CDR3 DNA: TGTGCCAGCAGCTTGGAGGGGCGCTACACGACCCAGTACTTC.

This clone has more than one count but fewer than ten. The chain joins TRBV7-2 to TRBJ2-7; 9 positions match TRBD2. This CDR3 comprises 13 residues. V dropped 5 bases and J dropped 12; count of bases not matched to a gene: 11. Germline V CDR1 and CDR2: SGHTA, FQGNSA. The CDR3 region is CASSPGSSGSRYF. The CDR3, as DNA: TGTGCCAGCAGCCCGGGTAGTAGCGGGAGTAGGTACTTC.

V gene TRBV18 combines with J gene TRBJ2-5, with 8 bases matching TRBD1. The germline V gene has CDR1 KGHSH and CDR2 LQKENI. J lost 3 bases, V lost 4 bases, and 4 bases had no gene match. The CDR3 length is 14 residues. For the CDR3, the DNA is TGTGCCAGCTCACAGACAGGGGCAAAAGAGACCCAGTACTTC. Amino acids: CASSQTGAKETQYF.

This clone was seen a handful of times. Other nucleotide sequences from this sample produce the same CDR3. The V call is TRBV29-1, the J call TRBJ1-1, with TRBD1 matching over 7 bases. This CDR3 has 13 amino acids. The germline gives CDR1 SQVTM, CDR2 ANQGSEA. Trimming at V came to 7 bases and at J to 1 base, leaving 6 bases not matched to a gene. The CDR3 region is CSARDSPNTEAFF. CDR3 in DNA: TGCAGCGCCCGGGACAGTCCGAACACTGAAGCTTTCTTT. Full variable domain (outside the CDR3, taken from reference TRBV29-1 and TRBJ1-1): SAVISQKPSRDICQRGTSLTIQCQVDSQVTMMFWYRQQPGQSLTLIATANQGSEATYESGFVIDKFPISRPNLTFSTLTVSNMSPEDSSIYLCSARDSPNTEAFFGQGTRLTVV.

This clone appeared a few times. The rearrangement links TRBV19 to TRBJ2-1; 8 bases are a match to TRBD2. The CDR3 sequence is 16 residues long. Germline V gene sequence: CDR1 LNHDA, CDR2 SQIVND (reference sequence). J was trimmed by 1 base and V by 0 bases; bases with no gene match: 2. The CDR3 loop is CASSIEGGRSYNEQFF. CDR3 coding DNA: TGTGCCAGTAGTATAGAGGGCGGGAGGTCCTACAATGAGCAGTTCTTC.

This clone has more than one count but fewer than ten. This chain links TRBV11-3 with TRBJ1-1; 7 bases are a match to TRBD1. Germline values: CDR1 SGHNT, CDR2 YENEEA. The CDR3 covers 13 residues. The V gene end was trimmed by 5 bases and the J gene end by 3 bases; junction bases not matched to a gene: 3. CDR3: CASSADRDTEAFF. The CDR3 DNA follows: TGTGCCAGCAGCGCCGACAGGGACACTGAAGCTTTCTTT.

Turning to this clone: At one end, the junction sequence differs from germline, possibly due to a read error. The V and J genes are TRBV7-7 and TRBJ2-1; TRBD2 agrees at 8 bases. This CDR3 contains 15 residues. Germline CDR1 and CDR2: SSHAT and FNYEAQ (reference sequence). CDR3 sequence reads: CASSADPSGSGEQFF. CDR3 nucleotide sequence: TGTGCTAGCAGCGCTGATCCTAGCGGGTCCGGTGAGCAGTTCTTC. Full variable domain (outside the CDR3, taken from reference TRBV7-7 and TRBJ2-1): GAGVSQSPRYKVTKRGQDVTLRCDPISSHATLYWYQQALGQGPEFLTYFNYEAQPDKSGLPSDRFSAERPEGSISTLTIQRTEQRDSAMYRCASSADPSGSGEQFFGPGTRLTVL.

The sample holds a few counts of this clone. V and J are TRBV4-1 and TRBJ2-6, with 11 bases that match TRBD2. CDR3 length equals 21 residues. V was clipped by 4 bases and J by 2 bases; unmatched bases: 16. Germline V gene lookup returns CDR1 MGHRA and CDR2 YSYEKL. This CDR3 is CASSRILAGGPSTPGANVLTF. The CDR3 DNA follows: TGCGCCAGCAGCCGGATTCTAGCGGGAGGCCCATCTACCCCTGGGGCCAACGTCCTGACTTTC.

This rearrangement joins TRBV6-6 to TRBJ2-3; D unresolved. The V gene lost 8 bases and the J gene lost 0 bases, with 6 bases spanning the gap. The CDR3 has 12 amino acids. Germline CDR1 MNHNY, CDR2 SVGAGI (reference sequence). The CDR3 DNA reads TGTGCCAGCGAGGCTAGCACAGATACGCAGTATTTT. This codes for CASEASTDTQYF.

This clone turned up a few times. CDR3 sequence reads: CATSLGGVPEAFF. CDR3 coding DNA: TGTGCCACCTCCTTAGGCGGTGTCCCTGAAGCTTTCTTT. This chain connects TRBV10-3 to TRBJ1-1; D unresolved. Per germline, CDR1 ENHRY and CDR2 SYGVKD. The CDR3 covers 13 residues. Trimming pared 10 bases from V and 6 bases from J, leaving 18 bases between.

This chain uses TRBV5-5 with TRBJ2-1, with TRBD2 as a possible D gene (6 bases). The germline CDR1 and CDR2 sequences are SGHKS and YYEKEE (reference sequence). With 4 bases removed from V and 4 bases from J, the gap between germline ends came to 12 bases. This CDR3 has 14 residues. The CDR3 DNA reads as TGTGCCAGCAGCCCGGGACTCGCATACAATGAGCAGTTCTTC. Translating gives CASSPGLAYNEQFF.

This clone occurred a few times. The chain employs TRBV2 and TRBJ2-5; perhaps TRBD2 as D (5 bases). In germline, CDR1 is SNHLY, CDR2 FYNNEI. V gave up 9 bases and J gave up 4 bases, with 15 bases separating them. This CDR3 region has 13 residues. The CDR3 nucleotides are TGTGCCAGTTCCGGGGATATCGGAGAGACCCAGTACTTC. Translation: CASSGDIGETQYF.

In this sample, this clone turned up a few times. The same CDR3 also results from other DNA sequences found in this sample. The chain couples TRBV5-1 to TRBJ1-2; 9 bases align to TRBD1. Germline V gene data show CDR1 as SGHRS and CDR2 as YFSETQ. Trimming removed 4 bases from V and 3 bases from J; junction bases left unmatched: 4. This CDR3 is built from 14 residues. This CDR3 is CASSLGQGDYGYTF. CDR3 DNA: TGCGCCAGCAGCCTGGGACAGGGTGACTATGGCTACACCTTC.

This clone has more than one count but fewer than ten. The chain recombines TRBV7-6 with TRBJ2-5; 7 bases align to TRBD1. This CDR3 is built from 13 residues. V lost 5 bases to trimming and J lost 2 bases; unmatched junction nucleotides: 2. Germline V gene lookup returns CDR1 SGHVS and CDR2 FNYEAQ. The CDR3 spells CASSLQGQETQYF. The DNA for the CDR3 is TGTGCCAGCAGCCTACAGGGGCAAGAGACCCAGTACTTC.

The V gene is TRBV11-3, the J gene TRBJ2-2; 12 nucleotides agree with TRBD2. Germline lookup yields CDR1 SGHNT and CDR2 YENEEA. Trimming cost V 5 bases and J 8 bases; bases outside gene matches: 9. The CDR3 totals 16 residues. CDR3 bases: TGTGCCAGCAGCCCGCGGACTAGCGGGGTTCAGGGGGAGCTGTTTTTT. This sequence encodes CASSPRTSGVQGELFF.

This clone was detected a few times. CDR3 protein: CASSLVEGIEQFF. DNA for the CDR3: TGTGCCAGCAGCTTAGTCGAGGGCATTGAGCAGTTCTTC. V usage is TRBV11-2 and J usage is TRBJ2-1; TRBD2 is a possible D gene (5 bases). This CDR3 comprises 13 residues. Trimming removed 1 base from V and 9 bases from J, with 10 bases in between. CDR1 and CDR2 from the germline V gene are SGHAT and FQNNGV.